The next 19 T cell receptor beta chains were all read from a single sample in a study of T-cell reconstitution after alpha-beta-depleted transplantation in children. This sample's TCRbeta library carried unique molecular identifier barcodes. TCRdb redid the calling of the PCR reads with MiXCR, one entry per CDR3 protein. The sample has roughly 500,000 distinct CDR3 sequences; under 15% are singletons. Sample: PBMCs from the stem cell graft donor, taken from the stem cell graft. These receptors were collected from a human donor who donated a stem cell graft to a child with combined immunodeficiency.

This clonotype has ten or more counts. The CDR3 spells CASSRTLVQGANEQFF. In DNA form, the CDR3 reads TGTGCCAGCAGCCGAACGTTGGTACAGGGTGCAAATGAGCAGTTCTTC. The chain uses TRBV25-1 and TRBJ2-1, with D possibly matching TRBD1 (6 bases). Deletions cut 6 bases from V and 7 bases from J, with 22 bases between. The germline CDR1 and CDR2 sequences are MGHDK and SYGVNS. The CDR3 is 16 amino acids.

The chain carries TRBV29-1 and TRBJ2-2; no clear D. The ends were cut back, 4 bases at V and 3 bases at J, with 12 bases in the middle. The CDR3 runs 14 residues. The germline V gene encodes CDR1 SQVTM and CDR2 ANQGSEA. CDR3 loop: CSVVLYGYTGELFF. The CDR3 bases are TGCAGCGTTGTACTATACGGATACACCGGGGAGCTGTTTTTT.

The V call is TRBV4-3, the J call TRBJ1-4; TRBD1 is a possible D gene (5 bases). The CDR3 sequence is 15 residues long. V gave up 0 bases and J gave up 8 bases, with 13 bases separating them. In germline, CDR1 is LGHNA, CDR2 YSLEER. The CDR3: CASSQEVRASEKLFF. In DNA, the CDR3 is TGCGCCAGCAGCCAAGAGGTCAGGGCCTCGGAAAAACTGTTTTTT.

V and J are TRBV18 and TRBJ2-6; TRBD2 matches at 7 bases. The CDR3 loop spans 18 amino acids. J gave up 0 bases and V 3 bases, and 8 bases lay outside the gene matches. CDR1 KGHSH and CDR2 LQKENI come from the germline V gene. The CDR3 loop is CASSPFGGSSSGANVLTF. The CDR3 DNA is TGTGCCAGCTCACCTTTTGGCGGGAGCAGCTCTGGGGCCAACGTCCTGACTTTC.

The chain has TRBV7-8 and TRBJ2-4; 7 bases line up with TRBD2. There are 14 residues in the CDR3. From germline, CDR1 is SGHVS and CDR2 FQNEAQ. Losses at the gene ends were 0 bases for V and 8 bases for J; bases not matched to a gene: 4. CDR3 sequence: CASSLAGGPDIQYF. The CDR3 DNA follows: TGTGCCAGCAGCTTAGCGGGAGGGCCGGACATTCAGTACTTC.

This clonotype showed up just a few times. V gene TRBV20-1 combines with J gene TRBJ1-5, with TRBD1 matching 8 bases. CDR3 length: 15 amino acids. Looked up from germline, CDR1 is DFQATT and CDR2 is SNEGSKA (reference sequence). V shed 0 bases, J shed 6 bases, and the junction held 7 bases outside the gene matches. CDR3 DNA sequence: TGCAGTGCTAGAGATAGGCACAGGGGGACTCAGCCCCAGCATTTT. This codes for CSARDRHRGTQPQHF.

This clonotype was counted many times. The rearrangement links TRBV29-1 to TRBJ2-1; D is uncertain. Germline V gene data show CDR1 as SQVTM and CDR2 as ANQGSEA. The length of the CDR3 is 12 residues. Trimming removed 1 base from V and 4 bases from J, with 5 bases in between. CDR3: CSVEASYNEQFF. CDR3 DNA sequence: TGCAGCGTTGAAGCCAGTTACAATGAGCAGTTCTTC.

J is TRBJ1-3 and V is TRBV7-2; D is ambiguous. Between the trimmed V and J ends, which lost 2 bases and 2 bases, there was a span of 7 bases. The length of the CDR3 is 14 residues. Germline lookup yields CDR1 SGHTA and CDR2 FQGNSA. The CDR3 region is CASSLYTPGNTIYF. The CDR3 DNA sequence: TGTGCCAGCAGCTTATACACCCCTGGAAACACCATATATTTT.

Ten or more counts support this clonotype. The chain joins TRBV12-3 or TRBV12-4 to TRBJ1-2; no reliable D call. This CDR3 has 14 residues. V lost 8 bases and J 2 bases, leaving 15 bases between the germline ends. The CDR3 here is CASLSGVPNYGYTF. DNA for the CDR3: TGTGCCAGCCTATCCGGCGTACCGAACTATGGCTACACCTTC.

The rearrangement joins TRBV30 to TRBJ2-5; D perhaps matches TRBD1 (5 bases). The germline V and J ends were trimmed by 0 bases and 4 bases, with 9 bases remaining between them. From germline, CDR1 is GTSNPN and CDR2 SVGIG (reference sequence). The CDR3 totals 13 residues. In DNA, the CDR3 is TGTGCCTGGAGTGTACAACAGGCAGAGACCCAGTACTTC. Protein: CAWSVQQAETQYF.

The rearrangement uses TRBV30 and TRBJ2-5; D is perhaps TRBD1 or TRBD2 (6 bases each). Per the germline V gene, CDR1 is GTSNPN and CDR2 is SVGIG (reference sequence). CDR3 size: 15 residues. V lost 3 bases, J lost 3 bases, and 17 bases lay in between. In DNA form, the CDR3 reads TGTGCCTGGAGCTGGGGGGCGCGGGCGGAAGAGACCCAGTACTTC. This codes for CAWSWGARAEETQYF. Full variable domain (outside the CDR3, taken from reference TRBV30 and TRBJ2-5): SQTIHQWPATLVQPVGSPLSLECTVEGTSNPNLYWYRQAAGRGLQLLFYSVGIGQISSEVPQNLSASRPQDRQFILSSKKLLLSDSGFYLCAWSWGARAEETQYFGPGTRLLVL.

The sample holds many counts of this clonotype. The genes are TRBV20-1 and TRBJ2-3, with 12 bases matching TRBD2. This CDR3 contains 16 residues. In germline, CDR1 is DFQATT, CDR2 SNEGSKA (reference sequence). V dropped 7 bases and J dropped 6; count of bases not matched to a gene: 14. The chain's CDR3 is CSDAMPLAGGLDTQYF. The CDR3 bases are TGCAGTGACGCGATGCCTCTAGCGGGGGGGCTGGATACGCAGTATTTT.

This clonotype occurred many times. V is TRBV5-6 and J is TRBJ2-7; weak D call: TRBD1 (6 bases). The CDR3 runs to 15 residues. The ends were cut back, 6 bases at V and 7 bases at J, with 23 bases in the middle. Germline lookup yields CDR1 SGHDT and CDR2 YYEEEE. CDR3: CASTLGTIGVWEQYF. The CDR3 region has the DNA TGTGCCAGCACCCTAGGGACAATAGGAGTTTGGGAGCAGTACTTC.

This clonotype has at least ten counts. V and J are TRBV12-3 or TRBV12-4 and TRBJ2-2; possible D gene TRBD2, 5 bases. Trimming left V 2 bases short and J 11 bases short, with 9 bases between. The CDR3 is 12 residues long. CDR3 nucleotides: TGTGCCAGCAGTTTACTAGCAAGCGAGCTGTTTTTT. It specifies CASSLLASELFF.

This chain links TRBV9 with TRBJ2-2; tentatively, D is TRBD2 (5 bases). CDR1 is SGDLS and CDR2 is YYNGEE in the germline V gene. Trimming pared 0 bases from V and 6 bases from J, leaving 12 bases between. The CDR3 length is 15 residues. DNA for the CDR3: TGTGCCAGCAGCGTAGTAGGTCCGGGGTCCGGGGAGCTGTTTTTT. Protein: CASSVVGPGSGELFF.

V gene TRBV3-1 combines with J gene TRBJ1-1; D might be TRBD1 (5 bases). Per the germline V gene, CDR1 is LGHDT and CDR2 is YNNKEL (reference sequence). This CDR3 has 17 amino acids. Trimming took off 1 base at V and 4 bases at J, with 19 bases between the two ends. Here the CDR3 reads CASSQAWTRGRGTEAFF. CDR3 DNA sequence: TGTGCCAGCAGCCAAGCTTGGACCCGGGGGAGGGGCACTGAAGCTTTCTTT.

This chain links TRBV7-8 with TRBJ2-5; 9 bases line up with TRBD2. This CDR3 has 16 amino acids. Per germline, CDR1 SGHVS and CDR2 FQNEAQ. Trimming took 1 base from V and 2 from J; bases not matched to a gene: 5. The CDR3 reads CASSLGVAGVQETQYF. CDR3 DNA: TGTGCCAGCAGCTTAGGGGTAGCGGGGGTACAAGAGACCCAGTACTTC. The variable domain in full, completed from reference TRBV7-8 and TRBJ2-5, reads GAGVSQSPRYKVAKRGQDVALRCDPISGHVSLFWYQQALGQGPEFLTYFQNEAQLDKSGLPSDRFFAERPEGSVSTLKIQRTQQEDSAVYLCASSLGVAGVQETQYFGPGTRLLVL.

This clonotype was counted at least ten times. The chain employs TRBV12-3 or TRBV12-4 and TRBJ2-7; TRBD1 might be the D (6 bases). CDR3 length: 12 amino acids. Trimming cost V 8 bases and J 0 bases, with 8 bases left between them. The DNA for the CDR3 is TGTGCCAGCGGGACAAGCTCCTACGAGCAGTACTTC. It specifies CASGTSSYEQYF.

The rearrangement links TRBV25-1 to TRBJ2-6; 9 bases agree with TRBD1. The CDR3 spans 17 residues. Germline CDR1 and CDR2: MGHDK and SYGVNS. Losses at the gene ends were 6 bases for V and 0 bases for J; bases not matched to a gene: 6. The CDR3 is CASRDGTGHSGANVLTF. In nucleotides, the CDR3 is TGTGCCAGCAGGGACGGGACAGGGCACTCTGGGGCCAACGTCCTGACTTTC.